This section outlines one T cell receptor (beta chain) sequence together with its context. Its antigen remains unknown. The PCR made use of 60 Vbeta and 13 Jbeta primers. Profiled with immunoSEQ multiplex PCR; TCRdb holds only in-frame clones, not every one. Altogether around 150,000 clones are present, more than 65% being singletons, with the ten largest covering nearly 6.5%. The data derive from a study of cytomegalovirus exposure and HLA in healthy donors. Study results and limitations: According to an earlier analysis, most TCR beta V segments yielded productive rearrangements about 87% or about 30% of the time. Rare sequences made up most TCRs, while some public TCRs were found in many donors.

J lost 1 base, V lost 1 base, and 4 bases had no gene match. Germline CDR1 and CDR2: SGHRS and YFSETQ. There are 16 residues in the CDR3. Donors had nominal health at sampling but likely had unrecorded immune exposures. The chain is built from TRBV5-1 and TRBJ2-7; 11 bases agree with TRBD1. This receptor was obtained from a middle-aged man in good health and CMV-seropositive. Sequencing input: PBMCs. The CDR3 DNA is TGCGCCAGCAGCTTGCCCGGACAGGGGGCTTCCTACGAGCAGTACTTC. As protein: CASSLPGQGASYEQYF.